What follows is one TCR beta chain and its context. The data originate from a study of blood T cell repertoires in COVID-19. The assay was immunoSEQ multiplex PCR, and TCRdb's table has in-frame clones only and misses some. The table lists fewer than 100,000 clones, 90% to 95% of them singletons, with 1.5% to 2% in the top ten. The source of this sequence is a woman aged 50 to 60 in a cohort sampled during active COVID-19. Sequenced material: peripheral blood.

The CDR3, as DNA: TGTGCCAGCAGCTCGACTAGCGGGAGGGGTGGTGAGCAGTTCTTC. Translating it yields CASSSTSGRGGEQFF. The chain employs TRBV9 and TRBJ2-1; 14 bases are shared with TRBD2. The germline gives CDR1 SGDLS, CDR2 YYNGEE. The CDR3 has 15 residues. Trimming at V came to 4 bases and at J to 9 bases, leaving 6 bases not matched to a gene.